This TCR beta chain was identified during a study of radiotherapy plus CTLA-4 blockade in lung cancer. The overall study: More than 15% of patients responded objectively, and approximately 31% achieved disease control.

This table comes from immunoSEQ multiplex PCR, and its TCRdb copy is limited to in-frame clones, with some not included. In the table there are 81,000 or so clones, approximately 86% of which are singletons. V gave up 3 bases and J gave up 6 bases; unmatched junction bases: 7. CDR3 size: 14 residues. CDR1 is MDHEN, CDR2 SYDVKM, per germline. The chain uses TRBV28 and TRBJ2-7; 8 nucleotides line up with TRBD1. This clonotype was sampled from a human donor with non-small cell lung cancer who had stable disease on radiotherapy plus ipilimumab. The sample in question was peripheral blood, obtained from a patient treated with radiotherapy plus ipilimumab. The CDR3 nucleotides read TGTGCCAGCAGTTTCAGGACAGGGATATGCGAGCAGTACTTC. Its protein is CASSFRTGICEQYF.